Below, one T cell receptor beta chain is given with its context. Its antigen is unknown. Run at survey level, the immunoSEQ assay was version v3.0. Sequencing was intended to reach about 35,000-50,000 T-cell genomes per sample. Some clones are missing from TCRdb's copy, which holds only in-frame ones; the method was immunoSEQ multiplex PCR. The sample records some 30,000 clones, around 93% being singletons. This sample is drawn from a study of long-term antiretroviral therapy in people with HIV. Across the study: Specimens dating back about a decade before the 2015 immediate-ART recommendation are the oldest included. Study-wide points: No data on ART adherence, viral resistance or therapy changes. Clones showing expansion before ART dominated the repertoire at all time points.

The CDR3 contains 14 residues. CDR1 and CDR2 (germline): MNHEY, SMNVEV (reference sequence). V lost 5 bases and J 3 bases, leaving 11 bases between the germline ends. The receptor's source is a man between 45 and 60 years old with HIV. The sequenced sample was unsorted PBMCs, obtained approximately 7.1 years after starting antiretroviral therapy. The J gene is TRBJ2-1, the V gene TRBV27; the D gene is possibly TRBD2 (7 bases). The CDR3 sequence is CASSRGGGYNEQFF. The DNA for the CDR3 is TGTGCCAGCAGTAGGGGGGGCGGCTACAATGAGCAGTTCTTC.